The 25 T cell receptor beta chains presented below share a single source sample, sequenced in a study of shared clonotypes between healthy human individuals. Terminally differentiated effector memory CD45RA+ cells were left out of the naive CD8 fraction, which was CD45RO-negative and positively selected for CCR7. Method: immunoSEQ multiplex PCR; TCRdb's copy keeps in-frame clones and lacks some. Of about 2.2 million clones in the sample, just under 95% were seen once. Sequences were obtained from naive CD8+ T cells from PBMCs. The receptors originated from a man between 18 and 35 years old in good health. Some clones in this sample may be carry-over from other donors' samples.

The V and J genes are TRBV9 and TRBJ1-2; D may be TRBD1 (6 bases). The CDR3 sequence is 13 residues long. Germline values: CDR1 SGDLS, CDR2 YYNGEE. Trimming pared 0 bases from V and 8 bases from J, leaving 11 bases between. The CDR3 DNA reads TGTGCCAGCAGCGTAGGACGGGGGCAAGGCTACACCTTC. It yields the protein CASSVGRGQGYTF.

The rearrangement links TRBV28 to TRBJ1-5, with 8 bases fitting TRBD1. The germline gives CDR1 MDHEN, CDR2 SYDVKM. V lost 9 bases, J lost 6 bases, and 10 bases stayed unmatched. The CDR3 is made up of 14 amino acids. CDR3 residues: CASQGAGGRQPQHF. For the CDR3, the DNA is TGTGCCAGTCAGGGGGCTGGGGGACGTCAGCCCCAGCATTTT.

The chain carries TRBV5-8 and TRBJ2-2; 11 positions agree with TRBD1. With 4 bases clipped from V and 0 bases from J, the junction kept 5 bases outside the gene matches. The CDR3 is 17 residues long. CDR1 is SGHTS and CDR2 is YDEGEE in the germline V gene. The CDR3: CASSPGTGGPNTGELFF. The CDR3 nucleotides read TGTGCCAGCAGCCCGGGGACAGGGGGACCGAACACCGGGGAGCTGTTTTTT. Variable domain in full (rest from reference TRBV5-8 and TRBJ2-2): EAGVTQSPTHLIKTRGQQATLRCSPISGHTSVYWYQQALGLGLQFLLWYDEGEERNRGNFPPRFSGRQFPNYSSELNVNALELEDSALYLCASSPGTGGPNTGELFFGEGSRLTVL.

V usage is TRBV10-3 and J usage is TRBJ1-5, with unresolved D. The germline gives CDR1 ENHRY, CDR2 SYGVKD. V lost 7 bases to trimming and J lost 2 bases, with 9 bases between them. This CDR3 comprises 13 residues. CDR3 sequence reads: CAIKEQGNQPQHF. The CDR3 DNA reads as TGTGCCATCAAGGAGCAGGGCAATCAGCCCCAGCATTTT.

The chain links TRBV9 to TRBJ1-2; 9 nucleotides agree with TRBD1. J lost 3 bases, V lost 4 bases, and 13 bases had no gene match. This CDR3 has 17 amino acids. Germline V gene data show CDR1 as SGDLS and CDR2 as YYNGEE. CDR3 sequence (DNA): TGTGCCAGCAGCAACAGTGGCTGGGACAGGGACGACTATGGCTACACCTTC. It is translated as CASSNSGWDRDDYGYTF.

V and J are TRBV7-8 and TRBJ1-1; no reliable D call. This CDR3 has 14 residues. The germline V gene encodes CDR1 SGHVS and CDR2 FQNEAQ. With 1 base removed from V and 1 base from J, the gap between germline ends came to 7 bases. CDR3 nucleotide sequence: TGTGCCAGCAGCTTAGGGGCAGCGAACACTGAAGCTTTCTTT. Translated, it gives CASSLGAANTEAFF.

The CDR3 nucleotides read TGTGCCAGCAGCTTGGGGGAGGACACTGAAGCTTTCTTT. Protein: CASSLGEDTEAFF. The chain joins TRBV5-4 to TRBJ1-1; D call uncertain. This CDR3 contains 13 residues. Trimming pared 0 bases from V and 3 bases from J, leaving 6 bases between. Germline loops: CDR1 SGHNT, CDR2 YYREEE (reference sequence).

The J gene is TRBJ2-5, the V gene TRBV29-1; D possibly corresponds to TRBD2 (6 bases). CDR3 length: 15 residues. The germline V gene encodes CDR1 SQVTM and CDR2 ANQGSEA. The germline V and J ends were trimmed by 1 base and 9 bases, with 21 bases remaining between them. The CDR3 region is CSVEVGRGTPFPQYF. The CDR3 DNA follows: TGCAGCGTTGAAGTAGGCCGGGGGACCCCTTTTCCCCAGTACTTC.

The V gene is TRBV29-1, the J gene TRBJ1-4; D possibly corresponds to TRBD1 (5 bases). There are 14 residues in the CDR3. The V gene lost 5 bases and the J gene lost 15 bases, with 25 bases spanning the gap. The germline V gene has CDR1 SQVTM and CDR2 ANQGSEA. The CDR3 here is CSVTHPRGDPSMFF. The CDR3 bases are TGCAGCGTTACCCACCCACGGGGGGACCCGTCGATGTTTTTT. The variable domain in full, with the rest retrieved from reference TRBV29-1 and TRBJ1-4, is SAVISQKPSRDICQRGTSLTIQCQVDSQVTMMFWYRQQPGQSLTLIATANQGSEATYESGFVIDKFPISRPNLTFSTLTVSNMSPEDSSIYLCSVTHPRGDPSMFFGSGTQLSVL.

This clone was found once. The V gene is TRBV19, the J gene TRBJ2-1, with 7 bases lining up with TRBD1. Germline V gene sequence: CDR1 LNHDA, CDR2 SQIVND (reference sequence). CDR3 length: 14 amino acids. V dropped 6 bases and J dropped 7; count of bases not matched to a gene: 9. DNA of the CDR3: TGTGCCAGTAGACTCGGGACAGTATGGAATGAGCAGTTCTTC. Translated: CASRLGTVWNEQFF.

V usage is TRBV2 and J usage is TRBJ1-2; a weak D match, TRBD1 (6 bases). This CDR3 is 15 amino acids long. V lost 6 bases to trimming and J lost 7 bases, with 21 bases between them. Germline V gene data show CDR1 as SNHLY and CDR2 as FYNNEI. CDR3 residues: CASSSNREELSGYTF. CDR3 bases: TGTGCCAGCAGCTCAAACAGGGAAGAGTTGAGTGGCTACACCTTC.

The chain couples TRBV7-2 to TRBJ2-4; D gene ambiguous. The germline V and J ends were trimmed by 2 bases and 0 bases, with 8 bases remaining between them. The CDR3 sequence is 15 residues long. Germline V CDR1 and CDR2: SGHTA, FQGNSA. DNA for the CDR3: TGTGCCAGCAGCTTAACTGGAGTAGCCAAAAACATTCAGTACTTC. Residues: CASSLTGVAKNIQYF.

The sample holds one count of this clone. The gene calls are TRBV7-7 and TRBJ1-3; D remains ambiguous. The CDR3 has 13 amino acids. The V end was cut by 5 bases, the J end by 4 bases, with 9 bases between. The germline gives CDR1 SSHAT, CDR2 FNYEAQ (reference sequence). The CDR3 coding sequence is TGTGCCAGCAGCCCCCCCGAGGGAAACACCATATATTTT. Translated, it gives CASSPPEGNTIYF.

The CDR3 loop reads CAWSGVSSGNTGELFF. The CDR3 region has the DNA TGTGCCTGGAGTGGGGTGTCTAGCGGGAACACCGGGGAGCTGTTTTTT. V is TRBV30 and J is TRBJ2-2; 7 bases align to TRBD2. V shed 1 base, J shed 1 base, and the junction held 6 bases outside the gene matches. CDR3 length equals 16 residues. Germline V gives CDR1 GTSNPN, CDR2 SVGIG (reference sequence).

The chain uses TRBV7-9 and TRBJ1-3; 7 nucleotides agree with TRBD1. Germline V CDR1 and CDR2: SEHNR, FQNEAQ (reference sequence). V shed 4 bases, J shed 3 bases, and the junction held 9 bases outside the gene matches. CDR3 length: 16 amino acids. For the CDR3, the DNA is TGTGCCAGCAGCTCTCAACAGGGGAAGGGTGGAAACACCATATATTTT. It encodes CASSSQQGKGGNTIYF. The full variable domain, completed using reference TRBV7-9 and TRBJ1-3, is DTGVSQNPRHKITKRGQNVTFRCDPISEHNRLYWYRQTLGQGPEFLTYFQNEAQLEKSRLLSDRFSAERPKGSFSTLEIQRTEQGDSAMYLCASSSQQGKGGNTIYFGEGSWLTVV.

The chain carries TRBV5-1 and TRBJ2-7; 12 bases align to TRBD2. The CDR3 has 19 amino acids. V lost 0 bases, J lost 5 bases, and 15 bases stayed unmatched. Per germline, CDR1 SGHRS and CDR2 YFSETQ. CDR3: CASSLGQRLAGVPAHEQYF. The DNA for the CDR3 is TGCGCCAGCAGCTTGGGACAGAGACTAGCGGGAGTTCCCGCCCACGAGCAGTACTTC. Variable domain in full (rest from reference TRBV5-1 and TRBJ2-7): KAGVTQTPRYLIKTRGQQVTLSCSPISGHRSVSWYQQTPGQGLQFLFEYFSETQRNKGNFPGRFSGRQFSNSRSEMNVSTLELGDSALYLCASSLGQRLAGVPAHEQYFGPGTRLTVT.

The rearrangement uses TRBV28 and TRBJ2-7; tentative D call: TRBD1 (5 bases). This CDR3 is built from 12 residues. Trimming took 6 bases from V and 2 from J, leaving 8 bases between them. Germline CDR1 MDHEN, CDR2 SYDVKM. In nucleotides, the CDR3 is TGTGCCAGCAGCGACAGTCCCTACGAGCAGTACTTC. It yields the protein CASSDSPYEQYF.

The genes are TRBV7-9 and TRBJ1-1; D gene uncertain. The CDR3 contains 15 residues. V lost 5 bases, J lost 6 bases, and 19 bases lay in between. CDR1 is SEHNR and CDR2 is FQNEAQ in the germline V gene (reference sequence). The CDR3 spells CASSVQAAEAPEAFF. In DNA form, the CDR3 reads TGTGCCAGCAGCGTGCAGGCCGCAGAGGCCCCTGAAGCTTTCTTT. The variable domain in full, with the rest retrieved from reference TRBV7-9 and TRBJ1-1, is DTGVSQNPRHKITKRGQNVTFRCDPISEHNRLYWYRQTLGQGPEFLTYFQNEAQLEKSRLLSDRFSAERPKGSFSTLEIQRTEQGDSAMYLCASSVQAAEAPEAFFGQGTRLTVV.

J is TRBJ2-1 and V is TRBV28; TRBD1 agrees at 12 bases. There are 15 residues in the CDR3. Germline-derived CDR1 and CDR2 are MDHEN and SYDVKM. With V trimmed by 6 bases and J by 8 bases, 8 bases remained unmatched. The CDR3 spells CASSHGTGGFYEQFF. Written as DNA, the CDR3 is TGTGCCAGCAGCCACGGGACAGGGGGCTTTTATGAGCAGTTCTTC.

V is TRBV19 and J is TRBJ2-2; TRBD1 is a possible D gene (5 bases). Germline CDR1 and CDR2: LNHDA and SQIVND (reference sequence). Between the trimmed V and J ends, which lost 6 bases and 7 bases, there was a span of 24 bases. The CDR3 runs to 17 residues. The CDR3 nucleotides read TGTGCCAGTAGATCCTTGTGGGGCGCAAGAACGGACGGGGAGCTGTTTTTT. Encoded protein: CASRSLWGARTDGELFF.

The genes are TRBV29-1 and TRBJ2-1, with D hard to call. There are 15 residues in the CDR3. Trimming left V 1 base short and J 4 bases short, with 14 bases between. Germline V gives CDR1 SQVTM, CDR2 ANQGSEA. CDR3 sequence: CSVEGSDGEYNEQFF. The CDR3 coding sequence is TGCAGCGTTGAAGGGTCTGATGGAGAGTACAATGAGCAGTTCTTC.

The rearrangement joins TRBV7-9 to TRBJ1-2; D might be TRBD1 (5 bases). Germline V lookup: CDR1 SEHNR, CDR2 FQNEAQ (reference sequence). Between the trimmed V and J ends, which lost 4 bases and 3 bases, there was a span of 12 bases. The CDR3 runs 14 residues. CDR3 region: CASSYTGTHYGYTF. In DNA, the CDR3 is TGTGCCAGCAGCTACACCGGGACCCACTATGGCTACACCTTC.

Points on this clone: Other DNA sequences in this specimen translate into the identical CDR3. The CDR3 spells CASSLSGSYEQYF. The CDR3 DNA is TGTGCCAGCAGTTTATCTGGCAGCTACGAGCAGTACTTC. The V gene is TRBV27, the J gene TRBJ2-7, with D unresolved. From germline, CDR1 is MNHEY and CDR2 SMNVEV (reference sequence). CDR3 length: 13 amino acids. Between the trimmed V and J ends, which lost 0 bases and 3 bases, there was a span of 6 bases.

The CDR3 reads CASSSTTWGTLNYGYTF. CDR3 in DNA: TGTGCCAGCAGTTCCACGACCTGGGGCACCTTAAACTATGGCTACACCTTC. This chain links TRBV27 with TRBJ1-2; D perhaps matches TRBD1 (5 bases). The CDR3 runs 17 residues. Trimming cost V 4 bases and J 2 bases, with 20 bases left between them. Germline loops: CDR1 MNHEY, CDR2 SMNVEV (reference sequence).

The gene calls are TRBV14 and TRBJ1-2; 7 nucleotides align to TRBD1. The germline V gene encodes CDR1 SGHDN and CDR2 FVKESK. The V gene end was trimmed by 1 base and the J gene end by 8 bases; junction bases not matched to a gene: 10. The CDR3 is 15 amino acids. CDR3 amino acids: CASSQGDDRAGGYTF. For the CDR3, the DNA is TGTGCCAGCAGCCAAGGAGACGACAGGGCTGGCGGCTACACCTTC.